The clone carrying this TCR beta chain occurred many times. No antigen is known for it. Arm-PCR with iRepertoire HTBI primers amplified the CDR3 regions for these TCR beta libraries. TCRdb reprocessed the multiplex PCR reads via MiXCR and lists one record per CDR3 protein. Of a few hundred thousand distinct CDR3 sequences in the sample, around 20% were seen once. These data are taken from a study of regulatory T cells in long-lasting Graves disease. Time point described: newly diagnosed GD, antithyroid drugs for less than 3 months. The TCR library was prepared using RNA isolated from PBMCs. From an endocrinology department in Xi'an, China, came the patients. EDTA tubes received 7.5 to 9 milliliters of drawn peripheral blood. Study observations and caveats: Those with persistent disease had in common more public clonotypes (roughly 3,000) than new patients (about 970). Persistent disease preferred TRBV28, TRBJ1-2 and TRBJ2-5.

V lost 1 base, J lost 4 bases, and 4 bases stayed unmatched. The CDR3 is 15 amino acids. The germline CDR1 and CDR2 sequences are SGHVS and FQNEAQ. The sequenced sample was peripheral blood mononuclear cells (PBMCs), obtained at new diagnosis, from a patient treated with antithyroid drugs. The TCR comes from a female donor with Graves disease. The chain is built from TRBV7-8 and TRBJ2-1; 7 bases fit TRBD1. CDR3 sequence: CASSLVGRGYNEQFF. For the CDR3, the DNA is TGTGCCAGCAGCTTAGTGGGCAGGGGGTACAATGAGCAGTTCTTC.